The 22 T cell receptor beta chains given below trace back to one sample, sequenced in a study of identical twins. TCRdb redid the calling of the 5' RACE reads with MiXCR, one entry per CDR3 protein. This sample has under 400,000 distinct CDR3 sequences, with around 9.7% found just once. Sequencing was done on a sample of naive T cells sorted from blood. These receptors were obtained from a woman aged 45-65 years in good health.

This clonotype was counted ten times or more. CDR3 loop: CASTETRDEQFF. CDR3 coding DNA: TGTGCCAGCACCGAGACTAGGGATGAGCAGTTCTTC. V gene TRBV11-2 combines with J gene TRBJ2-1; perhaps TRBD2 as D (6 bases). The CDR3 has 12 residues. Germline V lookup: CDR1 SGHAT, CDR2 FQNNGV. Trimming removed 7 bases at V and 8 bases at J, with 12 bases between.

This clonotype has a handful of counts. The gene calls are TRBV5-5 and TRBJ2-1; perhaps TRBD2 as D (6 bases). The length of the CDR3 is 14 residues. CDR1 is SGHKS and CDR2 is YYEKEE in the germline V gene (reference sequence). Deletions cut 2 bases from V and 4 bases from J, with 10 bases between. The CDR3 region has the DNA TGTGCCAGCAGCTTATGGGACTTATACAATGAGCAGTTCTTC. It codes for CASSLWDLYNEQFF.

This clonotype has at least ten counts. The CDR3 DNA reads TGTGCCAGCAGCCATCGGTCCCATGAGCAGTTCTTC. Translated, it gives CASSHRSHEQFF. The chain carries TRBV6-2 or TRBV6-3 and TRBJ2-1; no clear D. CDR3 length: 12 residues. CDR1 and CDR2 (germline): MNHEY, SVGEGT. V was pared by 6 bases and J by 8 bases, with 11 bases between.

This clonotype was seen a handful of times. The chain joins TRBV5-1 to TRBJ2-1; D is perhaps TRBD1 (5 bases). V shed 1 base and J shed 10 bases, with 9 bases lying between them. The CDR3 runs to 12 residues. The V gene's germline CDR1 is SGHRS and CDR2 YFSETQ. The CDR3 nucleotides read TGCGCCAGCAGCTTGCGTTGGACAGAGCAGTTCTTC. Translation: CASSLRWTEQFF.

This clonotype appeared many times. The CDR3: CASSQDPDRSYEQYF. CDR3 in DNA: TGTGCCAGCAGCCAAGATCCAGACAGATCCTACGAGCAGTACTTC. The chain links TRBV3-1 to TRBJ2-7; D possibly corresponds to TRBD1 (5 bases). This CDR3 is 15 amino acids long. CDR1 is LGHDT, CDR2 YNNKEL, per germline (reference sequence). Trimming stripped 0 bases from V and 1 base from J, with 10 bases between.

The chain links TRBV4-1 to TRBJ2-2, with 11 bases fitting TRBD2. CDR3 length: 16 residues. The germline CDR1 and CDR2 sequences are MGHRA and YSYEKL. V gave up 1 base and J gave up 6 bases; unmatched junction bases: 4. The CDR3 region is CASSQVVSGRAGELFF. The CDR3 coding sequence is TGCGCCAGCAGCCAAGTGGTTAGCGGGAGGGCCGGGGAGCTGTTTTTT.

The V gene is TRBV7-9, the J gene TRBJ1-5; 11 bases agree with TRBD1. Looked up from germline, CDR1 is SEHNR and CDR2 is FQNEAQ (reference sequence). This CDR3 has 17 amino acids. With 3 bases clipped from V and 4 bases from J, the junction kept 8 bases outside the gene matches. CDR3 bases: TGTGCCAGCAGCTTTGAGGACAGGGGGCTTGCGAATCAGCCCCAGCATTTT. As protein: CASSFEDRGLANQPQHF.

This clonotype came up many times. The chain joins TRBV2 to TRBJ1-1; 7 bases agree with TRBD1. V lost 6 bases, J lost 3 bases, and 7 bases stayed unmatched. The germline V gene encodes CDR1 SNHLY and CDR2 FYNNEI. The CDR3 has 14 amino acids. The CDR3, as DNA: TGTGCCAGCAGGCGCACAGGGGCCGACACTGAAGCTTTCTTT. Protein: CASRRTGADTEAFF.

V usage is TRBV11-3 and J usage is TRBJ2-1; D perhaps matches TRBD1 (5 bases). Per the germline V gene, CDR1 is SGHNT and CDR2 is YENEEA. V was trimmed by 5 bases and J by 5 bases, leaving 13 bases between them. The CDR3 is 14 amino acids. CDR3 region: CASSPRQTHNEQFF. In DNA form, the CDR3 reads TGTGCCAGCAGCCCCCGACAGACCCACAATGAGCAGTTCTTC.

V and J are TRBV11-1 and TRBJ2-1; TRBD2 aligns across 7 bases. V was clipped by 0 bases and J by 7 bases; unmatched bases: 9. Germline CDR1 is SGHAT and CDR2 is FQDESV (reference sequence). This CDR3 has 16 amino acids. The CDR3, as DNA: TGTGCCAGCAGCTTAGCTTTGGGACTACCAATTAATGAGCAGTTCTTC. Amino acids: CASSLALGLPINEQFF.

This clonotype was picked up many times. Here the CDR3 reads CASSFLFGPADYSNQPQHF. CDR3 nucleotide sequence: TGTGCCAGCAGCTTTCTCTTTGGTCCCGCCGACTATAGCAATCAGCCCCAGCATTTT. J is TRBJ1-5 and V is TRBV7-8; D unresolved. The germline V gene encodes CDR1 SGHVS and CDR2 FQNEAQ. V was shortened by 3 bases and J by 0 bases, with 21 bases between the two germline ends. The length of the CDR3 is 19 residues. Based on the CDR3 plus reference TRBV7-8 and TRBJ1-5, the full variable domain is GAGVSQSPRYKVAKRGQDVALRCDPISGHVSLFWYQQALGQGPEFLTYFQNEAQLDKSGLPSDRFFAERPEGSVSTLKIQRTQQEDSAVYLCASSFLFGPADYSNQPQHFGDGTRLSIL.

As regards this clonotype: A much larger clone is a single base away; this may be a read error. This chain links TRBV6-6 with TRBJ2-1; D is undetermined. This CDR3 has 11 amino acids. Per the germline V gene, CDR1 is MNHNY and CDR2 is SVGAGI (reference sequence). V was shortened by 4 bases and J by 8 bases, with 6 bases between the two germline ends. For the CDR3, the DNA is TGTGCCAGCAGTTGGGTGGATGAGCAGTTCTTC. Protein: CASSWVDEQFF.

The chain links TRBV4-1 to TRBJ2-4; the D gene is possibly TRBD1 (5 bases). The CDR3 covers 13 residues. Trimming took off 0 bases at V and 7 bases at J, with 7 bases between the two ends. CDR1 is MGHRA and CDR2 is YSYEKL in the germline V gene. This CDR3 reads CASSQDQGNIQYF. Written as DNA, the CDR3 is TGCGCCAGCAGCCAAGATCAGGGCAACATTCAGTACTTC.

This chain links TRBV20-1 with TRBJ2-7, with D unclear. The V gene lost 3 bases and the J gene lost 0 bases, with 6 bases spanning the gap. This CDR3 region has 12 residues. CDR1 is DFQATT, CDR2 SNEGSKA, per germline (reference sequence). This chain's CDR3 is CSASSNSYEQYF. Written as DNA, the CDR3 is TGCAGTGCTAGTTCTAACTCCTACGAGCAGTACTTC.

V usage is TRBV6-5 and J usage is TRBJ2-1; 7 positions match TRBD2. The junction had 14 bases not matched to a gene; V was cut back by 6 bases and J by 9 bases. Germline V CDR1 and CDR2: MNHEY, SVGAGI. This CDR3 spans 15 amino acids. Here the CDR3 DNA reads TGTGCCAGCAGGCGCCGGACTAGATGGCCTACTGAGCAGTTCTTC. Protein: CASRRRTRWPTEQFF.

The CDR3 sequence is CASSFGVLVPRGYTF. The DNA for the CDR3 is TGTGCCAGCAGTTTCGGAGTCCTAGTTCCGCGAGGCTACACCTTC. This sequence joins TRBV12-3 or TRBV12-4 and TRBJ1-2, with D unresolved. CDR3 size: 15 residues. V was pared by 3 bases and J by 8 bases, with 19 bases between.

Here the CDR3 reads CASSLPGNYNEQFF. The CDR3 region has the DNA TGTGCCAGCAGTTTGCCGGGGAACTACAATGAGCAGTTCTTC. The chain is built from TRBV12-3 or TRBV12-4 and TRBJ2-1; tentative D call: TRBD2 (5 bases). The CDR3 loop spans 14 amino acids. With 3 bases removed from V and 3 bases from J, the gap between germline ends came to 9 bases.

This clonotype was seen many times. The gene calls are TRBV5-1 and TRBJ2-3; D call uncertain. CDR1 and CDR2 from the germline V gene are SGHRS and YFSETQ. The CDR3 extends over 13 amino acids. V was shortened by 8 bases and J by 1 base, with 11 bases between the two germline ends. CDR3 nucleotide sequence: TGCGCCAGTAACGAGCGAGGCACAGATACGCAGTATTTT. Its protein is CASNERGTDTQYF.

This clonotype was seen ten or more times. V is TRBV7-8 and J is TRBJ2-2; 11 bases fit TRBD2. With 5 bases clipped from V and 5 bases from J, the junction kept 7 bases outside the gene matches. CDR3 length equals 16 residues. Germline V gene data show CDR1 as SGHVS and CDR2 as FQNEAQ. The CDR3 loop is CASSPGTSGSTGELFF. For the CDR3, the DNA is TGTGCCAGCAGCCCTGGGACTAGCGGTTCGACCGGGGAGCTGTTTTTT.

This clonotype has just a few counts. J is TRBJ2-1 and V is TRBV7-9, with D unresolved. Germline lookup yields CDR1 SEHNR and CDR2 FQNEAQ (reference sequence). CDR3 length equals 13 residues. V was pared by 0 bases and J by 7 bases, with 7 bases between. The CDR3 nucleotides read TGTGCCAGCAGCTTAGCGCTCCAGAATGAGCAGTTCTTC. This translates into CASSLALQNEQFF.

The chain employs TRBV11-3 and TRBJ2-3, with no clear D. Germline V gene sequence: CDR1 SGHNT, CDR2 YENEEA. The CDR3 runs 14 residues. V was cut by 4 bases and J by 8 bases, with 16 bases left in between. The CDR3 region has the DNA TGTGCCAGCAGCTCAACAAGAGATCAGCTTACGCAGTATTTT. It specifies CASSSTRDQLTQYF.

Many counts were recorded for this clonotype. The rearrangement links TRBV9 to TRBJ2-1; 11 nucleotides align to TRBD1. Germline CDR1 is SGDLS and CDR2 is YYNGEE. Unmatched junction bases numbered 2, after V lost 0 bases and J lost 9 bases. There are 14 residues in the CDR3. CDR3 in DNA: TGTGCCAGCAGCGTAGCGGGACAGGGGGTTGAGCAGTTCTTC. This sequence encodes CASSVAGQGVEQFF.